This TCR beta chain originates from a study of blood T cell repertoires in COVID-19. Turning to the study itself: Some COVID-19 samples were acute and others convalescent; all came from the United States, Italy and Spain. From T cells, B-cell-depleted T cells, or PBMCs came the material, which was cDNA or gDNA.

The repertoire was sequenced with immunoSEQ multiplex PCR; TCRdb's copy has only in-frame clones and lacks some. The table lists about 480,000 clones, 89% of them singletons. Seattle cases were enrolled at active infection and followed longitudinally. This CDR3 is 14 amino acids long. Germline V CDR1 and CDR2: MNHEY, SVGAGI. V lost 4 bases, J lost 9 bases, and 16 bases lay in between. This chain connects TRBV6-5 to TRBJ1-5, with D possibly matching TRBD1 (5 bases). The sequencing sample was made of peripheral blood. This TCR was sampled from a young man with COVID-19, enrolled during active disease. The CDR3: CASSSRQEGRPQHF. Here the CDR3 DNA reads TGTGCCAGCAGTTCCAGGCAGGAGGGGCGGCCCCAGCATTTT.